What follows describes a single TCR beta chain. The antigen is not known. V was shortened by 8 bases and J by 0 bases, with 13 bases between the two germline ends. CDR3 length equals 14 residues. The germline V gene has CDR1 MNHNS and CDR2 SASEGT. The sample belongs to a study of T cells in Graves' hyperthyroidism and ophthalmopathy. General observations from the study: Clonotypes that were expanded in thyroid above 0.001 mostly appeared in blood too.

Together with thyroid ultrasound, orbital computed tomography, serum thyroxine and TRAb, clinical symptoms were used for diagnoses. TCR beta CDR3 region amplification was performed from RNA transcripts. HTBI primers were the set used in a first-round RT-PCR of the TCR CDR3. TCRdb reprocessed the multiplex PCR reads with MiXCR, giving one entry per CDR3 protein. The table has 490,000 or so distinct CDR3 sequences, just under 20% seen once. The origin of this receptor is a man aged 40-55 years with Graves' ophthalmopathy. Sequenced sample: blood. This chain uses TRBV6-1 with TRBJ1-1; no firm D call. The CDR3 nucleotides read TGTGCCAGCTTCCTCGGGCCAGTGAACACTGAAGCTTTCTTT. This sequence encodes CASFLGPVNTEAFF.